The 3 T cell receptor beta chains given below trace back to one sample, sequenced in a study of T cell responses to AZD1222 COVID-19 vaccine. Profiled with immunoSEQ multiplex PCR; TCRdb holds only in-frame clones, not every one. Here the sample spans over 100,000 clones, around nine tenths being singletons. The source material was peripheral blood, sampled on day 0 of AZD1222 vaccination. These receptors all come from an adult in good health.

This chain uses TRBV27 with TRBJ2-7; D is tentatively TRBD1 or TRBD2 (5 bases each). Germline V gives CDR1 MNHEY, CDR2 SMNVEV (reference sequence). Trimming left V 3 bases short and J 8 bases short, with 17 bases between. The CDR3 contains 14 residues. The CDR3 loop is CASSFTRDGLKQYF. CDR3 DNA sequence: TGTGCCAGCAGTTTCACCCGGGACGGTCTCAAGCAGTACTTC.

The chain employs TRBV11-2 and TRBJ2-7; weak D call: TRBD1 (6 bases). This CDR3 region has 13 residues. The V gene's germline CDR1 is SGHAT and CDR2 FQNNGV. V gave up 8 bases and J gave up 3 bases, with 14 bases separating them. CDR3 sequence (DNA): TGTGCCAGCGGATCAGGGGTAAGCTACGAGCAGTACTTC. This gives the protein CASGSGVSYEQYF.

J is TRBJ1-1 and V is TRBV6-5, with TRBD1 matching over 8 bases. The V segment lost 5 bases and the J segment 5 bases; nucleotides outside the gene matches: 10. CDR1 MNHEY and CDR2 SVGAGI come from the germline V gene. The CDR3 is 15 amino acids. The CDR3 here is CASSRVPDRATEAFF. The CDR3 DNA follows: TGTGCCAGCAGTCGGGTACCGGACAGGGCAACTGAAGCTTTCTTT.